What follows are 4 T cell receptor beta chains derived from one specimen sequenced in a study of shared clonotypes between healthy human individuals. Generated by immunoSEQ multiplex PCR, the TCRdb table keeps only in-frame clones and is missing some. The sample holds some 1,100,000 clones; around three quarters are singletons and the top ten take 0.4% to 0.55%. Material: memory CD4+ T cells from PBMCs. The subset is: CD45RA-negative fraction. The receptors here all came from a man aged 18 to 35 in good health. Some clones in this sample may be carry-over from other donors' samples.

This clone was detected a few times. The chain carries TRBV7-6 and TRBJ2-5; D uncertain. Germline V gene data show CDR1 as SGHVS and CDR2 as FNYEAQ. This CDR3 spans 14 amino acids. V lost 3 bases, J lost 2 bases, and 10 bases lay in between. The CDR3 protein is CASSFQRRQETQYF. As DNA, the CDR3 is TGTGCCAGCAGCTTTCAACGCAGACAAGAGACCCAGTACTTC.

This chain connects TRBV23-1 to TRBJ2-1; D remains ambiguous. TRBV23-1 carries the ORF label, with uncertain function. The CDR3 has 13 amino acids. V lost 3 bases and J lost 10, with 13 bases in between. The CDR3 reads CASSHPPGREQFF. CDR3 coding DNA: TGCGCCAGCAGTCACCCGCCCGGCCGGGAGCAGTTCTTC.

This rearrangement joins TRBV27 to TRBJ2-3; no definite D call. Germline lookup yields CDR1 MNHEY and CDR2 SMNVEV (reference sequence). CDR3 size: 17 residues. V was pared by 5 bases and J by 4 bases, with 22 bases between. CDR3 sequence: CASSIAIRTSSADTQYF. The CDR3 nucleotides read TGTGCCAGCAGTATAGCCATCCGGACCTCCAGCGCAGATACGCAGTATTTT.

This chain connects TRBV2 to TRBJ1-1; TRBD1 agrees at 11 bases. The V gene end was trimmed by 6 bases and the J gene end by 5 bases; junction bases not matched to a gene: 11. CDR1 is SNHLY and CDR2 is FYNNEI in the germline V gene. The CDR3 length is 16 residues. The CDR3 nucleotides are TGTGCCAGCAGCCGTACCCCGGGACAGGGGGTGACTGAAGCTTTCTTT. It is translated as CASSRTPGQGVTEAFF.